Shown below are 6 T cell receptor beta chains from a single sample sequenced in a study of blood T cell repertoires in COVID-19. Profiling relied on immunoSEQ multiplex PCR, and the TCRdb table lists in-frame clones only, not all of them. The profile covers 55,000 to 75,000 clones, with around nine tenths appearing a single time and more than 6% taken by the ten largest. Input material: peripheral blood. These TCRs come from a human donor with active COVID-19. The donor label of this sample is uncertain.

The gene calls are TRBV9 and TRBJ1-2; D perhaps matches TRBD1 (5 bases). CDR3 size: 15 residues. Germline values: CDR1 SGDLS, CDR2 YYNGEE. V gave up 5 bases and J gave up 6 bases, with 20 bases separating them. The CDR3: CASSDNRNSPDGYTF. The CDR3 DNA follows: TGTGCCAGCAGTGATAACAGGAATAGCCCAGATGGCTACACCTTC.

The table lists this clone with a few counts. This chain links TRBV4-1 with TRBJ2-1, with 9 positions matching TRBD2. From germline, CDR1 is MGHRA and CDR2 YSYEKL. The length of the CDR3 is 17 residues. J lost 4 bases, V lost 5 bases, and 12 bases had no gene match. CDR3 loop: CASSILTASGVYNEQFF. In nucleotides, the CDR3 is TGCGCCAGCAGCATTCTGACCGCTAGCGGGGTTTACAATGAGCAGTTCTTC.

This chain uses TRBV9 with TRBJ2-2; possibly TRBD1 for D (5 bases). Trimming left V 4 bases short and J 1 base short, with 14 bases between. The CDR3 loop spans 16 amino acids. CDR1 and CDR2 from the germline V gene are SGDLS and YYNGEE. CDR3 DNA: TGTGCCAGCAGCCATATTTCGACAGTGAACACCGGGGAGCTGTTTTTT. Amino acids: CASSHISTVNTGELFF.

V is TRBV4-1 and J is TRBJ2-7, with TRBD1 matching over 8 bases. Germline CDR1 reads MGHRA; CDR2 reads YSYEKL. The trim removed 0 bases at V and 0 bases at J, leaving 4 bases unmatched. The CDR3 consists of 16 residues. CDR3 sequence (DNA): TGCGCCAGCAGCCAAGATACGACAGGGGCCTCCTACGAGCAGTACTTC. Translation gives CASSQDTTGASYEQYF.

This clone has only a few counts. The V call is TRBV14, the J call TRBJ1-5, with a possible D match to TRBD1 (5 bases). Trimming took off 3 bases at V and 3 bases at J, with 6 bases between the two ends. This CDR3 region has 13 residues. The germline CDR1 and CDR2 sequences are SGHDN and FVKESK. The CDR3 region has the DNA TGTGCCAGCAGCCAGGGACTCAATCAGCCCCAGCATTTT. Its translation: CASSQGLNQPQHF.

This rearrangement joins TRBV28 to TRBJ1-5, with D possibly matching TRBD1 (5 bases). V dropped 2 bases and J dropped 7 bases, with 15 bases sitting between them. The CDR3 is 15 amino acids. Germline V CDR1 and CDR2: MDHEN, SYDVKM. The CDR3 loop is CASSLRPGGNQPQHF. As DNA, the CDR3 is TGTGCCAGCAGTTTACGCCCCGGGGGGAACCAGCCCCAGCATTTT.